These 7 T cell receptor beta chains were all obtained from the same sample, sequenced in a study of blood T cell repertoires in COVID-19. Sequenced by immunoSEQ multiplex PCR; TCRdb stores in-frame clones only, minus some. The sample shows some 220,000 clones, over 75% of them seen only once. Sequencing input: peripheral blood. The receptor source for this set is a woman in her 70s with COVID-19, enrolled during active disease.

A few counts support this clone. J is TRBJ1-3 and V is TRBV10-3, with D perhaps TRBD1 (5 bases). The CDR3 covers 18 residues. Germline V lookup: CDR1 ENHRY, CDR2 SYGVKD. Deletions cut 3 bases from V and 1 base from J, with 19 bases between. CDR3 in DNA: TGTGCCATCAGTGACGATGGTGGGCAGGGACTTTCTGGAAACACCATATATTTT. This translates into CAISDDGGQGLSGNTIYF.

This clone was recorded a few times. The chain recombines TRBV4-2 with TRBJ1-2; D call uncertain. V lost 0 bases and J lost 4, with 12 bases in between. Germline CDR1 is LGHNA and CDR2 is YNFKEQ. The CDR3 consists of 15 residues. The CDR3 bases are TGTGCCAGCAGCCAAGATCAACACAGTTCCTATGGCTACACCTTC. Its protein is CASSQDQHSSYGYTF.

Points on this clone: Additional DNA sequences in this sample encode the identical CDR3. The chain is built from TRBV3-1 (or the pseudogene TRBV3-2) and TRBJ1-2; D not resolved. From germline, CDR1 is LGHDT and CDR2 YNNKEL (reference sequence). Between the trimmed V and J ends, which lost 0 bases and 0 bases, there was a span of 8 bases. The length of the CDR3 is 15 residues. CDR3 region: CASSQDLAANYGYTF. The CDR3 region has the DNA TGTGCCAGCAGCCAAGATTTGGCAGCTAACTATGGCTACACCTTC.

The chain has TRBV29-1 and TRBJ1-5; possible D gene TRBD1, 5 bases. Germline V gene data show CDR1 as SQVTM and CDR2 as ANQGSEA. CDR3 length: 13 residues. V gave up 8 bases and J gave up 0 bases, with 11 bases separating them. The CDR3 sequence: CSSETDSNQPQHF. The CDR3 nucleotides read TGCAGCTCCGAGACAGATAGCAATCAGCCCCAGCATTTT.

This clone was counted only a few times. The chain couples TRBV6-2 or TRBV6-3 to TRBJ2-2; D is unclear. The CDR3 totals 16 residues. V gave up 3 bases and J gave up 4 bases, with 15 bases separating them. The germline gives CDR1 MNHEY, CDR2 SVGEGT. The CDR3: CASSYRGIATTGELFF. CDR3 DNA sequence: TGTGCCAGCAGTTATCGAGGTATCGCGACCACCGGGGAGCTGTTTTTT.

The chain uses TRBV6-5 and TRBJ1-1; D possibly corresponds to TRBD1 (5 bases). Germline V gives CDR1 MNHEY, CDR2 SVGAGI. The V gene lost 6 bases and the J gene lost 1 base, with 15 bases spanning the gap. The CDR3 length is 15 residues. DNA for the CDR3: TGTGCCAGCAGACCACTCGGGGGTTCGAACACTGAAGCTTTCTTT. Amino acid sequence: CASRPLGGSNTEAFF.

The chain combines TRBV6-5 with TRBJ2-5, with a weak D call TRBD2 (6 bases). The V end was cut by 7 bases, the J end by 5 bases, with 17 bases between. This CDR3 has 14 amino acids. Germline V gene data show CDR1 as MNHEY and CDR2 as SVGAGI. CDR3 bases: TGTGCCAGCACCCCAGGGAGGACTGGGGAGACCCAGTACTTC. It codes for CASTPGRTGETQYF.